Presented here are 20 T cell receptor beta chains from one specimen sequenced in a study of preoperative IRX-2 immunotherapy in early breast cancer. Some clones are missing from TCRdb's copy, which holds only in-frame ones; the method was immunoSEQ multiplex PCR. The table has 20,000 to 25,000 clones, 85% to 90% seen once. Treatment in this sample: preoperative locoregional IRX-2 cytokine immunotherapy. The sequencing used tumor tissue, collected after IRX-2 immunotherapy. The origin of the receptors is a human donor with breast cancer.

The rearrangement joins TRBV5-1 to TRBJ1-2; 8 bases agree with TRBD1. Germline CDR1 is SGHRS and CDR2 is YFSETQ. V lost 5 bases, J lost 3 bases, and 3 bases stayed unmatched. This CDR3 has 13 residues. CDR3 region: CASRTGEDYGYTF. The CDR3 DNA is TGCGCCAGCAGGACAGGGGAGGACTATGGCTACACCTTC. The full variable domain, completed using reference TRBV5-1 and TRBJ1-2, is KAGVTQTPRYLIKTRGQQVTLSCSPISGHRSVSWYQQTPGQGLQFLFEYFSETQRNKGNFPGRFSGRQFSNSRSEMNVSTLELGDSALYLCASRTGEDYGYTFGSGTRLTVV.

The chain has TRBV14 and TRBJ2-2; D not certain. The CDR3 runs to 13 residues. V lost 2 bases and J lost 2, with 3 bases in between. CDR1 is SGHDN, CDR2 FVKESK, per germline. Here the CDR3 reads CASSQFNTGELFF. CDR3 DNA sequence: TGTGCCAGCAGCCAATTTAACACCGGGGAGCTGTTTTTT. The whole variable domain, filled in from reference TRBV14 and TRBJ2-2, reads EAGVTQFPSHSVIEKGQTVTLRCDPISGHDNLYWYRRVMGKEIKFLLHFVKESKQDESGMPNNRFLAERTGGTYSTLKVQPAELEDSGVYFCASSQFNTGELFFGEGSRLTVL.

The chain uses TRBV2 and TRBJ1-3, with D possibly matching TRBD1 (6 bases). V lost 7 bases and J 0 bases, leaving 7 bases between the germline ends. The CDR3 covers 13 residues. Germline V gene lookup returns CDR1 SNHLY and CDR2 FYNNEI. In DNA form, the CDR3 reads TGTGCCAGCAACAGGGACTCTGGAAACACCATATATTTT. It encodes CASNRDSGNTIYF.

This clone was recorded once. V usage is TRBV11-2 and J usage is TRBJ1-5, with a possible D match to TRBD1 (6 bases). This CDR3 comprises 15 residues. The V and J ends lost 2 bases and 4 bases respectively, with 12 bases between them. Germline CDR1 reads SGHAT; CDR2 reads FQNNGV. CDR3 in DNA: TGTGCCAGCAGCTTATCATGGGGGGCTAATCAGCCCCAGCATTTT. It is translated as CASSLSWGANQPQHF.

The table lists this clone with a few counts. The chain uses TRBV10-1 and TRBJ2-7; 10 bases map to TRBD1. V lost 4 bases and J lost 2; bases outside the gene matches: 5. Germline CDR1 reads WNHNN; CDR2 reads SYGVQD (reference sequence). There are 15 residues in the CDR3. Written as DNA, the CDR3 is TGCGCCAGCAGTGCACCGGGACAGGGGACCTACGAGCAGTACTTC. It encodes CASSAPGQGTYEQYF.

The chain recombines TRBV18 with TRBJ2-1; either TRBD1 or TRBD2 may supply D (7 bases each). The germline V and J ends were trimmed by 5 bases and 6 bases, with 14 bases remaining between them. CDR3 size: 14 residues. CDR1 is KGHSH, CDR2 LQKENI, per germline. CDR3 coding DNA: TGTGCCAGCTCATCGGGCAGGGGGGGCAATGAGCAGTTCTTC. Amino acids: CASSSGRGGNEQFF.

V is TRBV5-6 and J is TRBJ2-1, with 8 bases fitting TRBD1. The trim removed 0 bases at V and 12 bases at J, leaving 17 bases unmatched. CDR1 and CDR2 (germline): SGHDT, YYEEEE. The CDR3 runs to 17 residues. The CDR3: CASSLGSLGTGLPGQFF. DNA of the CDR3: TGTGCCAGCAGCTTGGGGTCTCTCGGGACAGGTCTCCCCGGGCAGTTCTTC.

The chain combines TRBV10-3 with TRBJ1-2, with a weak D call TRBD1 (5 bases). CDR1 and CDR2 from the germline V gene are ENHRY and SYGVKD. There are 14 residues in the CDR3. Deletions cut 6 bases from V and 4 bases from J, with 15 bases between. The CDR3 DNA is TGTGCCATCAGCCCGGGACGGCAAATCTATGGCTACACCTTC. Its protein is CAISPGRQIYGYTF.

The chain is built from TRBV2 and TRBJ1-2; D gene ambiguous. Trimming left V 4 bases short and J 0 bases short, with 12 bases between. The CDR3 runs 15 residues. Germline assignment: CDR1 SNHLY and CDR2 FYNNEI. The CDR3, as DNA: TGTGCCAGCAGTGGCTTACGTACGACTAACTATGGCTACACCTTC. It codes for CASSGLRTTNYGYTF.

The chain employs TRBV28 and TRBJ2-7, with 7 bases that match TRBD1. This CDR3 has 15 amino acids. Unmatched junction bases numbered 7, after V lost 5 bases and J lost 0 bases. Per the germline V gene, CDR1 is MDHEN and CDR2 is SYDVKM. CDR3 sequence reads: CASSTVGQASYEQYF. DNA of the CDR3: TGTGCCAGCAGTACCGTTGGACAGGCCTCCTACGAGCAGTACTTC. The full variable domain, rest sourced from reference TRBV28 and TRBJ2-7, is DVKVTQSSRYLVKRTGEKVFLECVQDMDHENMFWYRQDPGLGLRLIYFSYDVKMKEKGDIPEGYSVSREKKERFSLILESASTNQTSMYLCASSTVGQASYEQYFGPGTRLTVT.

The chain joins TRBV5-4 to TRBJ2-7, with D perhaps being TRBD1 or TRBD2 (5 bases each). Germline V CDR1 and CDR2: SGHNT, YYREEE (reference sequence). With 4 bases removed from V and 4 bases from J, the gap between germline ends came to 15 bases. The CDR3 covers 14 residues. The CDR3 sequence is CASSIMGRNYEQYF. For the CDR3, the DNA is TGTGCCAGCAGCATAATGGGACGGAATTACGAGCAGTACTTC.

The chain combines TRBV6-6 with TRBJ1-3, with 7 positions matching TRBD1. The CDR3 runs to 13 residues. Germline CDR1 is MNHNY and CDR2 is SVGAGI (reference sequence). J was trimmed by 14 bases and V by 2 bases; bases with no gene match: 9. For the CDR3, the DNA is TGTGCCAGCAGTTACCAAGCAGGGGGTTTTGTATATTTT. Translation: CASSYQAGGFVYF.

The chain recombines TRBV5-1 with TRBJ2-3; D remains ambiguous. This CDR3 spans 15 amino acids. Germline V gene sequence: CDR1 SGHRS, CDR2 YFSETQ. V lost 0 bases, J lost 0 bases, and 8 bases lay in between. CDR3 sequence: CASSLADPSTDTQYF. CDR3 nucleotide sequence: TGCGCCAGCAGCTTGGCCGATCCTAGCACAGATACGCAGTATTTT.

The CDR3 region is CASSRRENGELFF. The CDR3 DNA reads as TGTGCCAGCTCACGCAGGGAAAACGGGGAGCTGTTTTTT. The rearrangement uses TRBV18 and TRBJ2-2; TRBD1 is a possible D gene (5 bases). The length of the CDR3 is 13 residues. Trimming stripped 4 bases from V and 7 bases from J, with 10 bases between. CDR1 is KGHSH and CDR2 is LQKENI in the germline V gene.

This sequence joins TRBV19 and TRBJ2-7, with D possibly TRBD1 on 6 matching bases. Trimming removed 2 bases from V and 0 bases from J, with 8 bases in between. Germline V gene lookup returns CDR1 LNHDA and CDR2 SQIVND (reference sequence). The CDR3 is 14 amino acids. The CDR3 reads CASSIRDNSYEQYF. In DNA, the CDR3 is TGTGCCAGTAGTATAAGGGACAACTCCTACGAGCAGTACTTC.

This chain joins TRBV5-1 and TRBJ2-6; D gene uncertain. CDR1 and CDR2 from the germline V gene are SGHRS and YFSETQ. V lost 0 bases to trimming and J lost 2 bases, with 9 bases between them. This CDR3 has 16 amino acids. DNA for the CDR3: TGCGCCAGCAGCTTGGACGGCGCGACTGGGGCCAACGTCCTGACTTTC. Translation gives CASSLDGATGANVLTF.

The genes are TRBV7-9 and TRBJ2-6, with 7 bases lining up with TRBD2. V shed 4 bases, J shed 4 bases, and the junction held 4 bases outside the gene matches. The CDR3 is made up of 15 amino acids. Germline V gives CDR1 SEHNR, CDR2 FQNEAQ (reference sequence). The CDR3 is CASSYELAGANVLTF. The CDR3, as DNA: TGTGCCAGCAGCTACGAACTAGCGGGGGCCAACGTCCTGACTTTC.

The V call is TRBV7-3, the J call TRBJ2-5; tentatively, D is TRBD1 or TRBD2 (6 bases each). The V end was cut by 5 bases, the J end by 4 bases, with 17 bases between. The CDR3 consists of 15 residues. The V gene's germline CDR1 is SGHTA and CDR2 FQGTGA. DNA of the CDR3: TGTGCCAGCAGCCACGGAGGGGGGTTAAGAGAGACCCAGTACTTC. Amino acids: CASSHGGGLRETQYF.

The chain employs TRBV15 and TRBJ2-7, with D perhaps TRBD2 (5 bases). The CDR3 is 14 amino acids. Germline loops: CDR1 LNHNV, CDR2 YYDKDF (reference sequence). V lost 5 bases and J lost 2, with 13 bases in between. CDR3 region: CATSQHLGAYEQYV. DNA for the CDR3: TGTGCCACCAGCCAACACCTCGGGGCCTACGAGCAGTACGTC.

The chain uses TRBV4-1 and TRBJ2-1; 13 bases are a match to TRBD2. The germline CDR1 and CDR2 sequences are MGHRA and YSYEKL. Trimming took 3 bases from V and 5 from J; bases not matched to a gene: 1. The CDR3 contains 15 residues. The CDR3 spells CASSHGLAGDNEQFF. As DNA, the CDR3 is TGCGCCAGCAGCCACGGACTAGCGGGGGACAATGAGCAGTTCTTC.